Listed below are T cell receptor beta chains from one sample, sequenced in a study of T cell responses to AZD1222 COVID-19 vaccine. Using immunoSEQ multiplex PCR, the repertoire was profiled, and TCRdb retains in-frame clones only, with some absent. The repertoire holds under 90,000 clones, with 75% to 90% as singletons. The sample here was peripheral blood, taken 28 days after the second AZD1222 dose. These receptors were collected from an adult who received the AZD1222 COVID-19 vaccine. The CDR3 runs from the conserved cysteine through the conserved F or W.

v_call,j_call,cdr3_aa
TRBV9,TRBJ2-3,CASTQGGSHTDTQYF
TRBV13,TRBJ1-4,CASSLSRLSEKLFF
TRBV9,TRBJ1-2,CASSVAVWRGYTF
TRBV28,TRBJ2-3,CASRKQGATDTQYF
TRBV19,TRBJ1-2,CASSFQDRAGGYTF
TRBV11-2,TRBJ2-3,CASSYQTTDTQYF
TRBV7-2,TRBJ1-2,CASSLSFTVDGYTF
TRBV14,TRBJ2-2,CASSQEPGLTGVGTGELFF
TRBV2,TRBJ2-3,CATDSFGTDTQYF
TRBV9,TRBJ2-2,CASSISPGTSGGYANTGELFF